This T cell receptor beta chain stems from a study of cytomegalovirus exposure and HLA in healthy donors. General observations from the study: Reportedly, TCR beta sequences accurately predicted HLA-A and HLA-B alleles in most subjects.

Trimming cost V 3 bases and J 0 bases; bases outside gene matches: 6. The germline V gene has CDR1 SGDLS and CDR2 YYNGEE. The CDR3 is 17 residues long. Comment on this clone: Its antigen is undetermined.

The PCR employed 60 Vbeta primers together with 13 Jbeta primers. Clones were read by immunoSEQ multiplex PCR, and TCRdb kept only the in-frame ones, dropping some. The sample consists of 150,000 to 180,000 clones, roughly four fifths of them appearing once. The V gene is TRBV9, the J gene TRBJ1-1; the match to TRBD1 covers 12 bases. This TCR was sampled from a man aged 18 to 29 in good health and CMV-seronegative. The material sequenced was PBMCs. The CDR3 loop reads CASSERDRGRMNTEAFF. The CDR3 DNA reads as TGTGCCAGCAGCGAGAGGGACAGGGGGCGTATGAACACTGAAGCTTTCTTT.